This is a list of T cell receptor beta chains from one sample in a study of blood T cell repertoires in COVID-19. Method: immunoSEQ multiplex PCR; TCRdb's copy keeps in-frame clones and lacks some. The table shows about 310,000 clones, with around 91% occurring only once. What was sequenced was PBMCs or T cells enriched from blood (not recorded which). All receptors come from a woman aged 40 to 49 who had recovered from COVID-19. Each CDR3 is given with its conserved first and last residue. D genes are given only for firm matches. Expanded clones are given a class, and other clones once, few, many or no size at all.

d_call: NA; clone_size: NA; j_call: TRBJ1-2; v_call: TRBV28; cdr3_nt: TGTGCCAGCAGTTCCGACCAAATGAGGGGCTACACCTTC; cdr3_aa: CASSSDQMRGYTF
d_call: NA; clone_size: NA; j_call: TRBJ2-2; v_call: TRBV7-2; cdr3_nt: TGTGCCAGCAGCTTAGGGCAGAACACCGGGGAGCTGTTTTTT; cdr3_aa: CASSLGQNTGELFF
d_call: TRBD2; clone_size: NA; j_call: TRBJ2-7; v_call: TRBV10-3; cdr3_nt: TGTGCCATCAGTGCTGAAGCGGGGGCTTACGAGCAGTACTTC; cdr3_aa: CAISAEAGAYEQYF
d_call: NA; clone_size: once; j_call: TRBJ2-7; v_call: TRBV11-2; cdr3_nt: TGTGCCAGCAGCTTAGAACAGGGAAACTACGAGCAGTACTTC; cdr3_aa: CASSLEQGNYEQYF
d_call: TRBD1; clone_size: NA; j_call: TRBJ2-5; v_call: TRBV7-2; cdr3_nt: TGTGCCAGCAGCTTAGCAACTACAGGGGCCGGGGAGACCCAGTACTTC; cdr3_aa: CASSLATTGAGETQYF
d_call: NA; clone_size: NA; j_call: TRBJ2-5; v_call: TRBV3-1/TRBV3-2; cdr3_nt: TGTGCCAGCAGCCAAGGATCCTACGGGAGCCGGGAGACCCAGTACTTC; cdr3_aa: CASSQGSYGSRETQYF
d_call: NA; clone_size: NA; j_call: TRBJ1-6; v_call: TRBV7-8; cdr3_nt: TGTGCCAGCAGCTTTCCAGGTTCACCCCTCCACTTT; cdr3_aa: CASSFPGSPLHF
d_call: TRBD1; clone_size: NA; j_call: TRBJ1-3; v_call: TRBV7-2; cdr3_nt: TGTGCCAGCAGCCCCGTGACAGGGCTTGGAAACACCATATATTTT; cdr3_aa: CASSPVTGLGNTIYF
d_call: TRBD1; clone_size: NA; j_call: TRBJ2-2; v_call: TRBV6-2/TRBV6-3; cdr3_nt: TGTGCCAGCAGTTACTTACAGGGGCCAGCGAACACCGGGGAGCTGTTTTTT; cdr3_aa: CASSYLQGPANTGELFF
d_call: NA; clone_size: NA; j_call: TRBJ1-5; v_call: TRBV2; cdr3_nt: TGTTATGGGAGGAGCAATCAGCCCCAGCATTTT; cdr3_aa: CYGRSNQPQHF
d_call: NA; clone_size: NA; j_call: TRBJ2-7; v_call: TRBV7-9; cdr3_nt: TGTGCCAGCAGCTCCCTGCTCATAACAGGGCCCTACGAGCAGTACTTC; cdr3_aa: CASSSLLITGPYEQYF
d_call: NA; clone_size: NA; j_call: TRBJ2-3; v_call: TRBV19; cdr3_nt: TGTGCCAGTAGTCCTGACTACCCCACAGATACGCAGTATTTT; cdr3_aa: CASSPDYPTDTQYF
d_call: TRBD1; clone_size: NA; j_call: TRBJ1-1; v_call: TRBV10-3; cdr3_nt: TGTGCCATCAGTGAATCCACAGGGGCCTCTGAAGCTTTCTTT; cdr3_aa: CAISESTGASEAFF
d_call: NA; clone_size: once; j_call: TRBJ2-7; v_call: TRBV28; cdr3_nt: TGTGCCAGCAGTTCAGCCCAGGCAGTCTCCTACGAGCAGTACTTC; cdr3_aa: CASSSAQAVSYEQYF
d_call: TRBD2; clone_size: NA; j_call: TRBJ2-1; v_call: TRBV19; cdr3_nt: TGTGCCAGTAGTGAGCGGGGGGCCTACAATGAGCAGTTCTTC; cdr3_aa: CASSERGAYNEQFF
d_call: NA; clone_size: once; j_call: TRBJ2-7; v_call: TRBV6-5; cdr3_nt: TGTGCCAGCAGTTATTCCGGGGGGCGCGAGCAGTACTTC; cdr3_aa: CASSYSGGREQYF
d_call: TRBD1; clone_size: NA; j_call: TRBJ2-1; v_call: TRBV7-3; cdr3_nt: TGTGCCAGCAGTCCCCGACAGGGCCCGCACAATGAGCAGTTCTTC; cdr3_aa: CASSPRQGPHNEQFF
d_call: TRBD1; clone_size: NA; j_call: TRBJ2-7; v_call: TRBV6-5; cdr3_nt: TGTGCCAGCATTTTCGACAGGGCCCCAAGCGAGCAGTACTTC; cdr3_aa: CASIFDRAPSEQYF
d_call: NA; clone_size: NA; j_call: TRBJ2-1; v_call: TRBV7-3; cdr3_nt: TGTGCCAGCAGCTTAGGGCAGGGCGGGGCCCTCTACAATGAGCAGTTCTTC; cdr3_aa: CASSLGQGGALYNEQFF
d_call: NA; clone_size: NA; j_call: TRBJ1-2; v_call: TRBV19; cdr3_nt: TGTGCCAGTAGTATAGAAGGAGAAAGGGGCTACACCTTC; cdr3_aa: CASSIEGERGYTF
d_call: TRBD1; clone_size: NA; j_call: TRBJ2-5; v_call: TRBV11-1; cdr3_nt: TGTGCCAGCAGCTTAGGAGGGGGCCAGGAGACCCAGTACTTC; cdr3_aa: CASSLGGGQETQYF
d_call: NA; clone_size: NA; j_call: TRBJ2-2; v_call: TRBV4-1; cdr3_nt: TGCGCCAGCAGCCCGCGGTCTAACGGGGAGCTGTTTTTT; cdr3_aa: CASSPRSNGELFF
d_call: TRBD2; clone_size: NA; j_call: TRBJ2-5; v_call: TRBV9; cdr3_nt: TGTGCCAGCAGCGTAGAGGATTCAGCGGGGGGGAAGGAGACCCAGTACTTC; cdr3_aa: CASSVEDSAGGKETQYF
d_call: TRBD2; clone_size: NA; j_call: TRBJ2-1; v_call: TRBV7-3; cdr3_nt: TGTGCCAGCAGCTCCCAGCCTTTGTGGGGGGGGGACAATGAGCAGTTCTTC; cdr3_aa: CASSSQPLWGGDNEQFF
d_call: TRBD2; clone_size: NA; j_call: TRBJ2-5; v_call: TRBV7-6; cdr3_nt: TGTGCCAGCAGCTTAAAAGTCACGGGAGGGGAAGAGACCCAGTACTTC; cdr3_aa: CASSLKVTGGEETQYF
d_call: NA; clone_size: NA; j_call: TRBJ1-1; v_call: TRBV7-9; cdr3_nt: TGTGCCAGCAGCTTTCCGGGGGTGACTGAAGCTTTCTTT; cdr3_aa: CASSFPGVTEAFF
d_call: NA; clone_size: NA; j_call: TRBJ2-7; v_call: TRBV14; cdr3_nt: TGTGCCAGCAGCCTATCCTACGAGCAGTACTTC; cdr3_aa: CASSLSYEQYF
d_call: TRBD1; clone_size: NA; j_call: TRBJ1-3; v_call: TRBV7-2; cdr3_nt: TGTGCCAGCAGCCCGGGACAGCGCTCTGGAAACACCATATATTTT; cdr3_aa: CASSPGQRSGNTIYF